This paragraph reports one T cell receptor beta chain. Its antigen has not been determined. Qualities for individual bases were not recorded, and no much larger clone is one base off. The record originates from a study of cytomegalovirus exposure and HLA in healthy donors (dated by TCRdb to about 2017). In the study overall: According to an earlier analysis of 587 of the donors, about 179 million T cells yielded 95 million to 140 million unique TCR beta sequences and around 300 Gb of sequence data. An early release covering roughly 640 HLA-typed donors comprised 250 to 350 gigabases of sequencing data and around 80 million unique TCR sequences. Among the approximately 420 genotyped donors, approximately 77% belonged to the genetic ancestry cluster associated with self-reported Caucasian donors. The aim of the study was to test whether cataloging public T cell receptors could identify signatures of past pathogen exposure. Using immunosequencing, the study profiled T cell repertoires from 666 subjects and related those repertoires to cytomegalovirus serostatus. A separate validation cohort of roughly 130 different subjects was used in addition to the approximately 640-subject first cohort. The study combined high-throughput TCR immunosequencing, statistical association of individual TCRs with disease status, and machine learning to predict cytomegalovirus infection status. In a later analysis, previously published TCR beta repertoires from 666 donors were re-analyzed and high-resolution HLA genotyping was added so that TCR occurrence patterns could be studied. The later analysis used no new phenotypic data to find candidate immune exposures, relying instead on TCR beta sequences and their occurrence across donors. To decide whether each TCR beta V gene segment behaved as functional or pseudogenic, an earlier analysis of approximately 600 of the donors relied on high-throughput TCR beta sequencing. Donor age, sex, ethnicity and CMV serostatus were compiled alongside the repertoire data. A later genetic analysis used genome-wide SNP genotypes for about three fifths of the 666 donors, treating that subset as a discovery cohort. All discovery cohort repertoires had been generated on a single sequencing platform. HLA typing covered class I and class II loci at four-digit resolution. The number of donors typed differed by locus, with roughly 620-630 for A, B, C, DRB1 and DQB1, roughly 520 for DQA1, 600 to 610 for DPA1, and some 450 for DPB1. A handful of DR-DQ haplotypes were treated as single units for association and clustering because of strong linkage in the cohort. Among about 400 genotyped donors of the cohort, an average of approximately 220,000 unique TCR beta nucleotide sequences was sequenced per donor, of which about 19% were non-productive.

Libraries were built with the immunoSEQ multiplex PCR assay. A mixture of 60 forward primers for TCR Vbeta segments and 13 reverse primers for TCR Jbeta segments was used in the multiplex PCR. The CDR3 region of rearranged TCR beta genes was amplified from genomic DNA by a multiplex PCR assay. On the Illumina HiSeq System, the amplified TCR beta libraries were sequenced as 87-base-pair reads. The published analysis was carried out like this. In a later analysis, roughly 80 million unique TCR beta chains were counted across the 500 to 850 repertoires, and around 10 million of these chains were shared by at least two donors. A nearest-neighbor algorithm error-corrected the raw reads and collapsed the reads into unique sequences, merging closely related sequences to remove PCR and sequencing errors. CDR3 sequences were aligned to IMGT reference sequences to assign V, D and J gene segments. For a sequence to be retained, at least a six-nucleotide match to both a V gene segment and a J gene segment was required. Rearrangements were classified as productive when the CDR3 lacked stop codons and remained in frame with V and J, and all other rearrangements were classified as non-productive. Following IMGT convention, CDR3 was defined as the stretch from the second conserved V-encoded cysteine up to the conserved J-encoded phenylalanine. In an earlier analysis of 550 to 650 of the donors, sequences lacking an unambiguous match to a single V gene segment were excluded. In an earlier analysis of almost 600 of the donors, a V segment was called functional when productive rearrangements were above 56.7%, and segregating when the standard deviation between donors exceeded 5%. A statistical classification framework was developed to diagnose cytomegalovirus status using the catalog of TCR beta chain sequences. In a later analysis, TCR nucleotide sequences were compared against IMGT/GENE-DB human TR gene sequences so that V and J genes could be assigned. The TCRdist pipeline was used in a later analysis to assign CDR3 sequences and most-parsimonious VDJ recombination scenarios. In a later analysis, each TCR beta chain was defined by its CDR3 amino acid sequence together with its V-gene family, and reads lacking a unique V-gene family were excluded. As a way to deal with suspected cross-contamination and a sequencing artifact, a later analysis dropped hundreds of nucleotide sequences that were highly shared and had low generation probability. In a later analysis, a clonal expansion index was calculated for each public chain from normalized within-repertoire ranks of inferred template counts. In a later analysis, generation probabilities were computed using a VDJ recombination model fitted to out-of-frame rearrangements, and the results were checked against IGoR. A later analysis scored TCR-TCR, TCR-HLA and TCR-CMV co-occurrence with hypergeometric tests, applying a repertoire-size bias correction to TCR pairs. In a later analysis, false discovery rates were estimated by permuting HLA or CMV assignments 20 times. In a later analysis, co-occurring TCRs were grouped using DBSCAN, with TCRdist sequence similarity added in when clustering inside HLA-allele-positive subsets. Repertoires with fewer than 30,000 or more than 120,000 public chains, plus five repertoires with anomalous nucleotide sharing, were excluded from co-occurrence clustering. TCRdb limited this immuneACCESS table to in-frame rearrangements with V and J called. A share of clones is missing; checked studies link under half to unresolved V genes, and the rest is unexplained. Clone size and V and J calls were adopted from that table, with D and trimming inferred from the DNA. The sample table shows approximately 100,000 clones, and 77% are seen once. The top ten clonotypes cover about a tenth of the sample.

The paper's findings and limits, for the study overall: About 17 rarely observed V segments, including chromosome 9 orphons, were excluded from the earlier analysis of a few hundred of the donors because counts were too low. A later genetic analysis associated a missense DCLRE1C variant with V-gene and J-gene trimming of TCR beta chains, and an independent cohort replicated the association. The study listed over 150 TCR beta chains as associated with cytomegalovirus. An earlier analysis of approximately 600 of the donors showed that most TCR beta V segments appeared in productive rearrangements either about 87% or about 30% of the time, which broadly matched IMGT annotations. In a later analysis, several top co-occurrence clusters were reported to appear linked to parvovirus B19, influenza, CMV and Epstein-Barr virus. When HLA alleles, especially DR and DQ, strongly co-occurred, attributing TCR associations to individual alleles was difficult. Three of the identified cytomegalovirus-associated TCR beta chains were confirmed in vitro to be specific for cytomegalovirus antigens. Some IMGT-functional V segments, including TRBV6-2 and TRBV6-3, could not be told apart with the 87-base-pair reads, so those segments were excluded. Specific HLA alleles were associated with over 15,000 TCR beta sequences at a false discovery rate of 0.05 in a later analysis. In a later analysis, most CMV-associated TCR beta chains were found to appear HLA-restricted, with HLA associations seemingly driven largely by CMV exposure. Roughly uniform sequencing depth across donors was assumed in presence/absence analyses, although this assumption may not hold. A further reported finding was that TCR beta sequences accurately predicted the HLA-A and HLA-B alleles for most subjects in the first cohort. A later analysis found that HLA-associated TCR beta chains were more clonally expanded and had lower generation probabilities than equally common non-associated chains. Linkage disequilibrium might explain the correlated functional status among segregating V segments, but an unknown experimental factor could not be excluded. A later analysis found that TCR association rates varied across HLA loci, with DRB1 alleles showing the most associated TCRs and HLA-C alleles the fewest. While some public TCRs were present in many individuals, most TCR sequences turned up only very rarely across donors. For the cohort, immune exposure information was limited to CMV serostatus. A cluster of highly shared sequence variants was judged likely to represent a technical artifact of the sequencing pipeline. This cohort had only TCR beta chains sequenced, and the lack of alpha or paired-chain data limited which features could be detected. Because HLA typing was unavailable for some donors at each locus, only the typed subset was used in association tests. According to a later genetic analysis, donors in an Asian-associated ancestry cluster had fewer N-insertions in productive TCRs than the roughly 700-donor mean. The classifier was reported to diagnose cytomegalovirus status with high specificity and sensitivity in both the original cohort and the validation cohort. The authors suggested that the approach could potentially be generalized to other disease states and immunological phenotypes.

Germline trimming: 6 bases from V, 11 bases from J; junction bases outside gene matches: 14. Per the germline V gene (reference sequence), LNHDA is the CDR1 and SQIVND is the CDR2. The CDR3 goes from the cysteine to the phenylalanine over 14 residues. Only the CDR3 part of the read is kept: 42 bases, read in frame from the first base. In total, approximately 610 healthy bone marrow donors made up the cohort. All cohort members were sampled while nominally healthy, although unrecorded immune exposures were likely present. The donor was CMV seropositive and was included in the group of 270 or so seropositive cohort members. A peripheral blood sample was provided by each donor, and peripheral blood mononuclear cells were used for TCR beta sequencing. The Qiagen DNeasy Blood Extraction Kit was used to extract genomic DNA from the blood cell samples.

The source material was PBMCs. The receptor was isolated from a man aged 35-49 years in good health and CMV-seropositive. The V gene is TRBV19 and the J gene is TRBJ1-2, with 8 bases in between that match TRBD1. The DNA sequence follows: TGTGCCAGTAGCCCGTCCGGGACAGGCGATTCTTACACCTTC. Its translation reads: CASSPSGTGDSYTF.